This TCR beta chain was recorded in a study of T cells after yellow fever vaccination. Study-wide points: Contaminants from the bulk population, in the form of abundant clonotypes, could be found in FACS-sorted repertoires. The study re-detected most primary-vaccination clones after the booster (about 96% CD4, roughly 85% CD8).

MiXCR, applied by TCRdb to the 5' RACE reads, yields one record per CDR3 protein. The sample includes over 100,000 distinct CDR3 sequences, 8% to 9.5% of them seen just once. Trimming removed 6 bases from V and 7 bases from J, with 16 bases in between. Per the germline V gene, CDR1 is KGHSH and CDR2 is LQKENI. CDR3 length equals 14 residues. This clonotype showed up just a few times. The antigen is not known. V usage is TRBV18 and J usage is TRBJ1-5; D is possibly TRBD1 (5 bases). The source is a man aged 25-40 years who received the YFV17D yellow fever vaccine. Sequences were derived from CD8+ T cells sorted from PBMCs, sampled 45 days after the yellow fever booster vaccination. The CDR3, as DNA: TGTGCCAGCTCGGAGAGGCAGGGTGACCAGCCCCAGCATTTT. It encodes CASSERQGDQPQHF. The variable domain in full, completed from reference TRBV18 and TRBJ1-5, reads NAGVMQNPRHLVRRRGQEARLRCSPMKGHSHVYWYRQLPEEGLKFMVYLQKENIIDESGMPKERFSAEFPKEGPSILRIQQVVRGDSAAYFCASSERQGDQPQHFGDGTRLSIL.